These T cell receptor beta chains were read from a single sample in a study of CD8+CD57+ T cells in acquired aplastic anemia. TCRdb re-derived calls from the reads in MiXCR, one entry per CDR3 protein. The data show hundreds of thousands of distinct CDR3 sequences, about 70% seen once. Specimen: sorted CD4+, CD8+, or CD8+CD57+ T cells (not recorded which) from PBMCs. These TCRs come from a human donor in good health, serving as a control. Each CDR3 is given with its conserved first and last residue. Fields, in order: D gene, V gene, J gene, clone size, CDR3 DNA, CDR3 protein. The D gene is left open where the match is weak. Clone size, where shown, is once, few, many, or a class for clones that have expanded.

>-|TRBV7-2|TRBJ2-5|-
TGTGCCAGCAGCTGGGGGCTCCAAGAGACCCAGTACTTC
CASSWGLQETQYF
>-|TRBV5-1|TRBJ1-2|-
TGCGCCAGCAGCCAACGAGGTCAGGGAAGGGGCTACACCTTC
CASSQRGQGRGYTF
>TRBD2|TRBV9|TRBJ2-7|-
TGTGCCAGCAGCGTCCGAGCGGGGGGGATTGTGGAGAAGTACTTC
CASSVRAGGIVEKYF
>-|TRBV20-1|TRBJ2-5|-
TGCAGTGCAAGCCCACCTCACGGGGCCTATGAGACCCAGTACTTC
CSASPPHGAYETQYF
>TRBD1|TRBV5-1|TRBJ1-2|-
TGCGCCAGCAGCTCTACAGGGGTTTCACCCTACACCTTC
CASSSTGVSPYTF
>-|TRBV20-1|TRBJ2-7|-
TGCAGTGCTAGAGATGGGGGGGGCCTTGCCTACGAGCAGTACTTC
CSARDGGGLAYEQYF
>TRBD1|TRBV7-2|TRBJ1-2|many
TGTGCCAGCAGCTTGTCACCGGGACAGGGGGTTTCCACCTTC
CASSLSPGQGVSTF
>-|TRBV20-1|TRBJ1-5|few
TGCAGTGCTAGCTCCCAGCATTTT
CSASSQHF
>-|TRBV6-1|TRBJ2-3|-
TGTGCCGTCTCAACGGCCCTAGCGCCTAGCACAGATACGCAGTATTTT
CAVSTALAPSTDTQYF
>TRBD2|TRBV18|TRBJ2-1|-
TGTGCCAGCTCACCGCTCTCACTAGCGGGGGGACCAAGTTACAATGAGCAGTTCTTC
CASSPLSLAGGPSYNEQFF
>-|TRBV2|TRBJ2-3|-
TGTGCCAGCAGTCAAGTAAAAATAGATACGCAGTATTTT
CASSQVKIDTQYF
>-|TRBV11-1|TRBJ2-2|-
TGTGCTAGCAGCTTACACAGGAACACCGGGGAGCTGTTTTTT
CASSLHRNTGELFF
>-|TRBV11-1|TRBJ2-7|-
TGTGCCAGCAACCTTCCCAAGAACTCCTACGAGCAGTACTTC
CASNLPKNSYEQYF
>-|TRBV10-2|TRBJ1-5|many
TGCGCCAGCAGTGAGTCGACTCGTGACCAGCCCCAGCATTTT
CASSESTRDQPQHF
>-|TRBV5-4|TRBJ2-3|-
TGTGCCAGCAGCGTAGCAGGTTGGGGGCAGGGAGATACGCAGTATTTT
CASSVAGWGQGDTQYF
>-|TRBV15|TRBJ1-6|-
TGTGCCACCAGCAGAGATAGTGGGAATTCACCCCTCCACTTT
CATSRDSGNSPLHF
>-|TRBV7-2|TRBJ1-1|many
TGTGCCAGCAGCTTAGGCCGGACAGCTGTTCCCGGGGCTTTCTTT
CASSLGRTAVPGAFF
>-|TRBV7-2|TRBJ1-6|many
TGTGCCAGCAAGAGCAGCAGCTATAATTCACCCCTCCACTTT
CASKSSSYNSPLHF
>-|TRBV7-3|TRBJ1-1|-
TGTGCCAGCAGCTCGCCCAACACCGGGGATCAGGCTTTTTTT
CASSSPNTGDQAFF
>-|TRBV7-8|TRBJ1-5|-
TGTGCCAGCAGTAACGGCAAGGATAACGGTCAGCCCCAGCATTTT
CASSNGKDNGQPQHF
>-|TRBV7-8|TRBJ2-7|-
TGTGCCAGCAGTGACATCGGACAGAAGTCAGCCCTCCACTTC
CASSDIGQKSALHF
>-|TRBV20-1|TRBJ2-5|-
TGCAGTGCTAGTGGGGGTAGCAGGCGTAGGTCGGAGACCCAGTACTTC
CSASGGSRRRSETQYF
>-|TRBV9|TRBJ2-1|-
TGTGCCAGCAGCGACGGAGAGGCGTTGAGTGAGCAGTTCTTC
CASSDGEALSEQFF
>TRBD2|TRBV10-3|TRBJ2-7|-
TGTGCCATCAGTGAGTCCGGCGGGGGGGCCCGCGAGCAGTACTTC
CAISESGGGAREQYF
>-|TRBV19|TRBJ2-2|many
TGTGCCAGTAGTATAGAGGGGGGCCGCCCAACACACACCGGGGAGCTGTTTTTT
CASSIEGGRPTHTGELFF
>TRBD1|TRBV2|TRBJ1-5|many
TGTGCCAGCAGTGCGCTGGGACAGATTAATAGCAATCAGCCCCAGCATTTT
CASSALGQINSNQPQHF